This entry lists 8 T cell receptor beta chains sequenced from one sample in a study of T cells in Graves' hyperthyroidism and ophthalmopathy. RNA transcripts were the template for amplifying TCR beta CDR3 regions. Using the HTBI primer set, a first-round RT-PCR was run on the TCR CDR3. TCRdb fed the multiplex PCR reads into MiXCR, producing one record per CDR3 protein. The sample lists about 520,000 distinct CDR3 sequences; around a quarter were seen once. What was sequenced was blood. Receptors were obtained from a woman aged 30 to 39 with Graves' ophthalmopathy.

CDR3 in DNA: TGTGCCAGCATCAGGGGCGATACCGAGGAGACCCAGTACTTC. Its protein product is CASIRGDTEETQYF. This sequence joins TRBV6-1 and TRBJ2-5, with D perhaps matching TRBD1 (6 bases). The CDR3 is 14 amino acids. V shed 7 bases and J shed 5 bases, with 17 bases lying between them. Germline V lookup: CDR1 MNHNS, CDR2 SASEGT.

In regard to this clonotype: A junction boundary mismatches the germline segment, possibly from a read error. The chain couples TRBV12-3 or TRBV12-4 to TRBJ1-1; D is undetermined. The CDR3 is made up of 14 amino acids. The CDR3 is CASSHDMGWPEAFF. DNA of the CDR3: TGTGCCAGCAGTCACGACATGGGGTGGCCTGAGGCTTTCTTT.

This clonotype showed up just a few times. V and J are TRBV7-2 and TRBJ2-2; maybe TRBD2 (6 bases). The germline V gene encodes CDR1 SGHTA and CDR2 FQGNSA. The CDR3 runs to 14 residues. Between the trimmed V and J ends, which lost 1 base and 6 bases, there was a span of 9 bases. The CDR3 loop is CASSLESGSGELFF. In DNA, the CDR3 is TGTGCCAGCAGCTTAGAGAGCGGGTCCGGGGAGCTGTTTTTT. Variable domain in full (rest from reference TRBV7-2 and TRBJ2-2): GAGVSQSPSNKVTEKGKDVELRCDPISGHTALYWYRQSLGQGLEFLIYFQGNSAPDKSGLPSDRFSAERTGGSVSTLTIQRTQQEDSAVYLCASSLESGSGELFFGEGSRLTVL.

This chain connects TRBV6-2 or TRBV6-3 to TRBJ1-2; 9 bases match TRBD1. This CDR3 has 18 residues. Germline V CDR1 and CDR2: MNHEY, SVGEGT. Trimming removed 6 bases from V and 3 bases from J; junction bases left unmatched: 17. CDR3 nucleotide sequence: TGTGCCAGCAGAACGACAAGATACAGGACAGGGGATTACTATGGCTACACCTTC. It specifies CASRTTRYRTGDYYGYTF.

This clonotype was seen a few times. V usage is TRBV7-9 and J usage is TRBJ1-3, with TRBD1 matching 9 bases. V shed 3 bases and J 6 bases; nucleotides not matched to a gene: 3. This CDR3 is built from 14 residues. Germline loops: CDR1 SEHNR, CDR2 FQNEAQ (reference sequence). The CDR3 loop is CASSFTGGVNTIYF. The CDR3 coding sequence is TGTGCCAGCAGCTTCACAGGGGGCGTAAACACCATATATTTT.

This clonotype was counted many times. The V and J genes are TRBV12-3 or TRBV12-4 and TRBJ2-1; 10 positions agree with TRBD1. The CDR3 contains 15 residues. Trimming took 3 bases from V and 2 from J; bases not matched to a gene: 1. CDR3 sequence: CASSLGQGTYNEQFF. CDR3 sequence (DNA): TGTGCCAGCAGTTTGGGACAGGGGACCTACAATGAGCAGTTCTTC.

This clonotype was picked up many times. The V call is TRBV12-3 or TRBV12-4, the J call TRBJ1-2, with 8 bases fitting TRBD1. CDR3 length: 13 residues. V trimming: 5 bases; J trimming: 4 bases; junction bases outside the gene matches: 3. CDR3 in amino acids: CASSPGGFYGYTF. For the CDR3, the DNA is TGTGCCAGCAGTCCAGGGGGCTTCTATGGCTACACCTTC.

This clonotype was found many times. The V gene is TRBV12-3 or TRBV12-4, the J gene TRBJ1-1, with TRBD1 identical over 7 bases. This CDR3 is built from 12 residues. V was pared by 6 bases and J by 7 bases, with 5 bases of the junction left unmatched. CDR3 loop: CASSSGQNEAFF. CDR3 in DNA: TGTGCCAGCAGCTCGGGACAGAATGAAGCTTTCTTT.